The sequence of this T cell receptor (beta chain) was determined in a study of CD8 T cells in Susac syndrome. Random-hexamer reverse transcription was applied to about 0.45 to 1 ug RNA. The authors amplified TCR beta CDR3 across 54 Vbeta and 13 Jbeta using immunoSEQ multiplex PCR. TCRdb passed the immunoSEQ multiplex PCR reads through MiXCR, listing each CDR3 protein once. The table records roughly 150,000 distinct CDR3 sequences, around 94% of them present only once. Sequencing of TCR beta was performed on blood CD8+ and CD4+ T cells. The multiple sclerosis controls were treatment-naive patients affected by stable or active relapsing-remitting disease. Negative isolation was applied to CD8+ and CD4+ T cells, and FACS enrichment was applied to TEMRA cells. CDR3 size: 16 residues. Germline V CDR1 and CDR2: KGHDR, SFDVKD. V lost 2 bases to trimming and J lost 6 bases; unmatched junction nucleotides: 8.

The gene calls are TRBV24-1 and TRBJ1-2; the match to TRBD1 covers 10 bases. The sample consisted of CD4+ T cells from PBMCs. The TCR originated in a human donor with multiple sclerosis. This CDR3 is CATSDSRTGGVNGYTF. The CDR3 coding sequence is TGTGCCACCAGTGATTCTCGGACAGGGGGTGTAAATGGCTACACCTTC.